One sample yielded the 20 T cell receptor beta chains listed below, sequenced in a study of CD8+ T cells in alopecia areata. Treatment given: oral pan-JAK inhibitor, 5-10 mg twice daily. Extracted from the samples, RNA was reverse transcribed into cDNA to serve as the sequencing template. The repertoire was sequenced with immunoSEQ multiplex PCR; TCRdb's copy has only in-frame clones and lacks some. The sample has roughly 200,000 clones, approximately 47% seen once; the top ten hold around 2.8%. The sequencing here drew on CD4+ T cells sorted from blood, taken at approximately week 36, from a patient treated with tofacitinib. These receptors were collected from a human donor with alopecia areata.

This sequence joins TRBV29-1 and TRBJ1-1; D gene uncertain. CDR3 length: 12 residues. Germline V gene lookup returns CDR1 SQVTM and CDR2 ANQGSEA. The germline V and J ends were trimmed by 7 bases and 1 base, with 10 bases remaining between them. The CDR3 DNA sequence: TGCAGCGGGGCCCCAGGGAACACTGAAGCTTTCTTT. It codes for CSGAPGNTEAFF.

This clone was seen a few times. The V gene is TRBV7-9, the J gene TRBJ2-6; D may be TRBD1 (5 bases). CDR3 length equals 17 residues. The germline gives CDR1 SEHNR, CDR2 FQNEAQ (reference sequence). Trimming left V 3 bases short and J 1 base short, with 13 bases between. The CDR3 nucleotides are TGTGCCAGCAGCTTTACCCAGGGTTTTTCTGGGGCCAACGTCCTGACTTTC. The encoded protein is CASSFTQGFSGANVLTF.

This chain links TRBV5-1 with TRBJ2-3; the D is unclear. The germline CDR1 and CDR2 sequences are SGHRS and YFSETQ. The V end lost 4 bases, the J end lost 0 bases, and 9 bases lay between the germline ends. This CDR3 comprises 14 residues. The DNA for the CDR3 is TGCGCCAGCAGCCTCCGCTCCAGCACAGATACGCAGTATTTT. It specifies CASSLRSSTDTQYF. The full variable domain, completed using reference TRBV5-1 and TRBJ2-3, is KAGVTQTPRYLIKTRGQQVTLSCSPISGHRSVSWYQQTPGQGLQFLFEYFSETQRNKGNFPGRFSGRQFSNSRSEMNVSTLELGDSALYLCASSLRSSTDTQYFGPGTRLTVL.

The chain recombines TRBV20-1 with TRBJ2-1, with D hard to call. CDR1 is DFQATT and CDR2 is SNEGSKA in the germline V gene (reference sequence). V was shortened by 1 base and J by 7 bases, with 5 bases between the two germline ends. The CDR3 runs to 11 residues. As DNA, the CDR3 is TGCAGTGCTAGAGTCACGAATGAGCAGTTCTTC. Translating gives CSARVTNEQFF.

The CDR3 sequence: CASSVVPTNTEAFF. CDR3 nucleotides: TGTGCCAGCAGCGTAGTCCCGACGAACACTGAAGCTTTCTTT. V and J are TRBV9 and TRBJ1-1; no clear D gene. The germline V gene has CDR1 SGDLS and CDR2 YYNGEE. The CDR3 is made up of 14 amino acids. Trimming removed 0 bases from V and 1 base from J, with 7 bases in between.

This clone was seen a few times. The chain has TRBV15 and TRBJ2-5; 7 bases line up with TRBD2. V gave up 6 bases and J gave up 5 bases; unmatched junction bases: 9. The CDR3 runs 14 residues. The germline V gene encodes CDR1 LNHNV and CDR2 YYDKDF (reference sequence). The CDR3 nucleotides are TGTGCCACCAGGCCGACTAGCCTCCGGGAGACCCAGTACTTC. It translates to CATRPTSLRETQYF.

This chain connects TRBV27 to TRBJ1-1; D is possibly TRBD1 (6 bases). Looked up from germline, CDR1 is MNHEY and CDR2 is SMNVEV (reference sequence). The V end was cut by 6 bases, the J end by 0 bases, with 11 bases between. This CDR3 spans 14 amino acids. The CDR3 nucleotides are TGTGCCAGCAGAAGAACAGGGCTGAACACTGAAGCTTTCTTT. Translated, it gives CASRRTGLNTEAFF.

This clone was observed a handful of times. The rearrangement joins TRBV28 to TRBJ2-4, with 11 bases that match TRBD2. The germline CDR1 and CDR2 sequences are MDHEN and SYDVKM. The CDR3 is 15 residues long. V was pared by 3 bases and J by 9 bases, with 7 bases of the junction left unmatched. CDR3 loop: CASSFPTSGNGIQYF. The CDR3 coding sequence is TGTGCCAGCAGTTTCCCGACTAGCGGGAATGGCATTCAGTACTTC.

This clone was found a few times. CDR3 residues: CASSSGLAGHSYEQYF. The CDR3 region has the DNA TGTGCCAGCAGCTCAGGTCTAGCGGGGCACTCCTACGAGCAGTACTTC. The rearrangement links TRBV27 to TRBJ2-7; 9 bases align to TRBD2. CDR1 is MNHEY and CDR2 is SMNVEV in the germline V gene (reference sequence). This CDR3 has 16 amino acids. V lost 6 bases, J lost 0 bases, and 9 bases stayed unmatched.

This clone was found a few times. J is TRBJ1-1 and V is TRBV30; D is possibly TRBD1 (5 bases). The CDR3 is 12 residues long. V gave up 6 bases and J gave up 10 bases, with 18 bases separating them. Germline loops: CDR1 GTSNPN, CDR2 SVGIG (reference sequence). The CDR3 coding sequence is TGTGCCTGCCCTAGGAATGGCAGGGTAGCTTTCTTT. Its translation: CACPRNGRVAFF.

This clone has just a few counts. The genes are TRBV30 and TRBJ2-3; the D is unclear. There are 11 residues in the CDR3. CDR1 and CDR2 from the germline V gene are GTSNPN and SVGIG (reference sequence). Trimming cost V 5 bases and J 2 bases, with 5 bases left between them. CDR3 sequence reads: CAWGLTDTQYF. The DNA of the CDR3 is TGTGCCTGGGGTCTCACAGATACGCAGTATTTT.

This clone occurred a few times. The chain employs TRBV10-3 and TRBJ2-3; no definite D call. Germline CDR1 is ENHRY and CDR2 is SYGVKD. Trimming took 8 bases from V and 6 from J, leaving 15 bases between them. The CDR3 runs 13 residues. CDR3: CAILGRLEDTQYF. The CDR3 DNA is TGTGCCATCCTCGGACGGCTTGAGGATACGCAGTATTTT.

The rearrangement uses TRBV27 and TRBJ2-7, with 8 bases fitting TRBD1. The J call may be in error: the DNA end matches TRBJ2-1 better. Germline values: CDR1 MNHEY, CDR2 SMNVEV (reference sequence). This CDR3 has 13 amino acids. CDR3 in DNA: TGTGCCAGCAGTGCACAGGGGGGAAATGAGCAGTTCTTC. This gives the protein CASSAQGGNEQFF.

This clone was observed a few times. The rearrangement links TRBV5-6 to TRBJ2-7, with 8 bases lining up with TRBD2. This CDR3 contains 16 residues. Germline CDR1 reads SGHDT; CDR2 reads YYEEEE. The V and J ends lost 2 bases and 6 bases, in that order; junction bases with no gene match: 13. The CDR3 here is CASSLRIGSGKSEQYF. CDR3 nucleotides: TGTGCCAGCAGCTTAAGGATCGGTAGCGGGAAGTCCGAGCAGTACTTC.

The gene calls are TRBV7-2 and TRBJ2-2; D might be TRBD1 or TRBD2, each matching 5 bases. The V gene lost 2 bases and the J gene lost 4 bases, with 11 bases spanning the gap. Germline CDR1 reads SGHTA; CDR2 reads FQGNSA. The CDR3 consists of 15 residues. CDR3 sequence (DNA): TGTGCCAGCAGCTTAATCGGGGACCGCACCGGGGAGCTGTTTTTT. This encodes CASSLIGDRTGELFF.

A few counts support this clone. The chain couples TRBV29-1 to TRBJ2-6; TRBD2 might be the D (6 bases). The V end lost 3 bases, the J end lost 4 bases, and 16 bases lay between the germline ends. CDR1 and CDR2 (germline): SQVTM, ANQGSEA. This CDR3 has 16 residues. The CDR3 region has the DNA TGCAGCGTTGAGGATCCTCTGGAGGGAGGGGCCAACGTCCTGACTTTC. Translating gives CSVEDPLEGGANVLTF.

This clone was recorded a few times. The chain combines TRBV4-3 with TRBJ1-4; D is ambiguous. CDR3 length: 13 residues. Per the germline V gene, CDR1 is LGHNA and CDR2 is YSLEER. V lost 0 bases and J 7 bases, leaving 6 bases between the germline ends. Here the CDR3 DNA reads TGCGCCAGCAGCCAAGATCATGGTGAAAAACTGTTTTTT. Translation: CASSQDHGEKLFF.

This clone was seen more than once but under ten times. The same CDR3 also results from other DNA sequences found in this sample. J is TRBJ2-3 and V is TRBV5-1; 14 bases match TRBD2. Germline CDR1 SGHRS, CDR2 YFSETQ. The CDR3 is made up of 16 amino acids. The trim removed 3 bases at V and 2 bases at J, leaving 2 bases unmatched. The CDR3 loop reads CASSSGLAGATDTQYF. The CDR3 DNA follows: TGCGCCAGCAGCTCGGGACTAGCGGGAGCCACAGATACGCAGTATTTT.

This chain joins TRBV6-5 and TRBJ2-3; 10 positions agree with TRBD1. The J segment lost 2 bases and the V segment lost 6 bases, leaving 5 bases of the junction unmatched. Germline V gives CDR1 MNHEY, CDR2 SVGAGI. CDR3 length: 15 residues. CDR3 sequence reads: CASSRDRGDTDTQYF. The CDR3 bases are TGTGCCAGCAGCCGGGACAGGGGAGACACAGATACGCAGTATTTT.

The chain is built from TRBV27 and TRBJ2-7; the D gene could be TRBD1 or TRBD2 (5 bases each). The CDR3 spans 15 residues. V lost 0 bases and J lost 1, with 10 bases in between. Germline-derived CDR1 and CDR2 are MNHEY and SMNVEV (reference sequence). The CDR3, as DNA: TGTGCCAGCAGTTTATCGTGGGACGGTTCCTACGAGCAGTACTTC. This sequence encodes CASSLSWDGSYEQYF.